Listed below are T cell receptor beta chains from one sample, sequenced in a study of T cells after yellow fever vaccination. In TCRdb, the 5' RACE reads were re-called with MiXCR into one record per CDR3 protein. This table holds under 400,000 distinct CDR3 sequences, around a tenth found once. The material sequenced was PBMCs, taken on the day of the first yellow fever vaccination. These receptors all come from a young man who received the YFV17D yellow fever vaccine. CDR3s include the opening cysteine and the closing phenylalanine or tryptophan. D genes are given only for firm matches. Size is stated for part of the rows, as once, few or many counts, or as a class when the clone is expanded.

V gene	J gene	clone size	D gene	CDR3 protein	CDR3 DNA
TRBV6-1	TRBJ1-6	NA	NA	CASRDRQGVRSPLHF	TGTGCCAGCAGAGACAGGCAGGGAGTACGTTCACCCCTCCACTTT
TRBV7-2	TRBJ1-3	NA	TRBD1	CASSLQQGTGNTIYF	TGTGCCAGCAGCCTCCAACAGGGGACTGGAAACACCATATATTTT
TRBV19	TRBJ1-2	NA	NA	CASSITGSYGYTF	TGTGCCAGTAGTATAACAGGATCCTATGGCTACACCTTC
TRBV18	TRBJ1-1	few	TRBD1	CASSPLTGGRTEAFF	TGTGCCAGCTCACCCCTGACAGGGGGAAGGACTGAAGCTTTCTTT
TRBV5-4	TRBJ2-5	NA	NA	CASSLAGMKTQYF	TGTGCCAGCAGCTTGGCCGGTATGAAGACCCAGTACTTC
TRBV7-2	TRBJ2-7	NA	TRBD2	CASSTPAGGTEQYF	TGTGCCAGCAGCACCCCCGCCGGGGGGACCGAGCAGTACTTC
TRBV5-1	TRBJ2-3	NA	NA	CASSLAGTSHADTQYF	TGCGCCAGCAGCTTGGCCGGTACTAGTCACGCAGATACGCAGTATTTT
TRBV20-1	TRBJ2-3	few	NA	CSASPTARVDTQYF	TGCAGTGCTAGCCCAACGGCCCGCGTGGATACGCAGTATTTT
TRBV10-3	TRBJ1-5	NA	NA	CAISESVRGQPQHF	TGTGCCATCAGTGAGTCGGTGAGGGGTCAGCCCCAGCATTTT
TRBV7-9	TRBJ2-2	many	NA	CASSLRGSSGELFF	TGTGCCAGCAGCTTGAGGGGGTCGTCCGGGGAGCTGTTTTTT
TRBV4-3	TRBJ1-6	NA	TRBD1	CASSHEDRDNSPLHF	TGCGCCAGCAGCCATGAGGACAGGGATAATTCACCCCTCCACTTT
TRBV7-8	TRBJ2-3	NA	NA	CASRRGEAGHLGF	TGTGCCAGCAGACGCGGAGAAGCCGGACACCTTGGTTTT
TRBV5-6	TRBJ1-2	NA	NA	CASVRRDYGYTF	TGTGCCAGCGTCCGGAGGGACTATGGCTACACCTTC
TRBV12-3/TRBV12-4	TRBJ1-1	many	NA	CASSLMMTEAFF	TGTGCCAGCAGTTTAATGATGACTGAAGCTTTCTTT
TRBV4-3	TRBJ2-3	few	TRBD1	CASSPGTGVSHTQYF	TGCGCCAGCAGCCCCGGGACAGGGGTGTCGCATACGCAGTATTTT
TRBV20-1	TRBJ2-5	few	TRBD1	CSAPDREGAQETQYF	TGCAGTGCTCCGGACAGGGAAGGAGCACAAGAGACCCAGTACTTC
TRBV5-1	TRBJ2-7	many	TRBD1	CASRDRVTEQYF	TGCGCCAGCCGGGACAGGGTCACCGAGCAGTACTTC
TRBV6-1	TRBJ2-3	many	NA	CASCEVVGTYPPDTQYF	TGTGCCAGCTGTGAAGTGGTGGGGACATACCCCCCAGATACGCAGTATTTT
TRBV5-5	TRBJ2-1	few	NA	CASSPGRVDEQFF	TGTGCCAGCAGCCCCGGCAGGGTAGATGAGCAGTTCTTC
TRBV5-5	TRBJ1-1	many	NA	CASSLATENTEAFF	TGTGCCAGCAGCTTGGCCACAGAGAACACTGAAGCTTTCTTT
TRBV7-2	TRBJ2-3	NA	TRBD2	CASSLGPQWDYTDTQYF	TGTGCCAGCAGCTTAGGCCCACAATGGGACTACACAGATACGCAGTATTTT
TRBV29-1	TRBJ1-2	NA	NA	CSVGGGGGYTF	TGCAGCGTTGGAGGAGGCGGGGGCTACACCTTC
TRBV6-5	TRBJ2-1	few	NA	CASSYSNSGGWEQFF	TGTGCCAGCAGTTACTCGAATTCCGGGGGTTGGGAGCAGTTCTTC
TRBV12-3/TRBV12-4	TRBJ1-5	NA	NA	CASSQRDNQPLHF	TGTGCCAGCAGTCAGCGTGACAATCAGCCCCTGCATTTT
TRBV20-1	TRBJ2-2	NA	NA	CSARGGVNTGELFF	TGCAGTGCTAGAGGGGGGGTAAACACCGGGGAGCTGTTTTTT
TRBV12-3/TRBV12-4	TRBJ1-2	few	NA	CASNIGPSYGYTF	TGTGCCAGCAATATAGGACCCTCCTATGGCTACACCTTC
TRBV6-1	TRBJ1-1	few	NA	CASSDAGQTLQGEAFF	TGTGCCAGCAGTGACGCCGGGCAGACACTTCAGGGTGAAGCTTTCTTT
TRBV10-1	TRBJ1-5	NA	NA	CASSGGNRDQPQHF	TGCGCCAGCAGTGGAGGGAATAGGGATCAGCCCCAGCATTTT
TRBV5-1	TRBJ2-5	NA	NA	CASSLAEHPVETQYF	TGCGCCAGCAGCTTGGCCGAGCATCCGGTGGAGACCCAGTACTTC